This T cell receptor beta chain derives from a study of shared clonotypes between healthy human individuals. Study at large: For every donor, three CD4 naive, three CD4 memory, two CD8 naive and one CD8 memory plates were used.

Data came from immunoSEQ multiplex PCR; TCRdb stores just in-frame clones and leaves some out. The table records about 610,000 clones, approximately 97% of them present only once. Only Caucasian adults living in Nashville, Tennessee served as donors. Remarks on this clone: Its cognate antigen is unknown.

General study results and limits: Naive CD4 clonotypes overlapped across a few donors at roughly 4.5%.

There are 15 residues in the CDR3. V lost 4 bases and J lost 5; bases outside the gene matches: 8. Germline lookup yields CDR1 SGHNT and CDR2 YYREEE (reference sequence). This receptor was obtained from a woman younger than 45 in good health. V gene TRBV5-4 combines with J gene TRBJ2-5; 10 bases line up with TRBD1. What was sequenced was naive CD4+ T cells sorted from blood. Subset specified: CD45RA+ positively selected. CDR3 region: CASSGGDRGGETQYF. CDR3 sequence (DNA): TGTGCCAGCAGCGGTGGGGACAGGGGTGGGGAGACCCAGTACTTC.